The clone carrying this T cell receptor (beta chain) was observed a handful of times. Researchers ran the PCR with 60 Vbeta and 13 Jbeta primers. The assay was immunoSEQ multiplex PCR, and TCRdb's table has in-frame clones only and misses some. The repertoire has about 150,000 clones, roughly 80% of them found once; the top ten carry about 1.5%. This specimen comes from a study of cytomegalovirus exposure and HLA in healthy donors. The receptor's source is a male donor in good health and CMV-seronegative. Sequenced: PBMCs.

The CDR3: CASSLVASYEQYF. Written as DNA, the CDR3 is TGTGCCAGCAGTTTAGTGGCATCGTACGAGCAGTACTTC. The chain combines TRBV27 with TRBJ2-7; no reliable D call. V dropped 2 bases and J dropped 4 bases, with 9 bases sitting between them. The germline gives CDR1 MNHEY, CDR2 SMNVEV (reference sequence). This CDR3 contains 13 residues.